One sample yielded the 8 T cell receptor beta chains listed below, sequenced in a study of shared clonotypes between healthy human individuals (dated by TCRdb to about 2020). Receptor libraries were prepared by the immunoSEQ multiplex PCR assay. Not all clones reach the TCRdb copy of this immuneACCESS table, which keeps in-frame sequences only. Checked studies attribute under half of the gap to unresolved V genes and leave the rest unexplained. Here the sample has around 1.6 million clones; approximately 98% occur a single time. Of the sample, about 0.45% falls within the top ten clones. The sequencing sample was made of naive CD4+ T cells sorted from blood. The cell subset or site label for this specimen denotes: CD45RA+ positively selected. These TCRs come from a man between 25 and 39 years old in good health.

The chain couples TRBV11-2 to TRBJ2-7, with D possibly matching TRBD1 (6 bases). Germline-derived CDR1 and CDR2 are SGHAT and FQNNGV. The CDR3 has 14 residues. V dropped 1 base and J dropped 3 bases, with 10 bases sitting between them. Here the CDR3 DNA reads TGTGCCAGCAGCTTAGGGCAGGGGCGCTACGAGCAGTACTTC. It specifies CASSLGQGRYEQYF.

The V gene is TRBV15, the J gene TRBJ1-5; no definite D call. Deletions cut 1 base from V and 1 base from J, with 11 bases between. This CDR3 spans 16 amino acids. Per the germline V gene, CDR1 is LNHNV and CDR2 is YYDKDF (reference sequence). CDR3 sequence reads: CATSRAGFGSNQPQHF. The CDR3 DNA follows: TGTGCCACCAGCAGAGCCGGGTTCGGGAGCAATCAGCCCCAGCATTTT.

The CDR3 here is CASSIRGFQDRGLNTEAFF. The DNA of the CDR3 is TGTGCCAGCAGTATCCGTGGATTTCAGGACAGGGGGTTAAACACTGAAGCTTTCTTT. The chain joins TRBV28 to TRBJ1-1, with 10 bases fitting TRBD1. The V gene end was trimmed by 5 bases and the J gene end by 2 bases; junction bases not matched to a gene: 17. The length of the CDR3 is 19 residues. Germline V gene sequence: CDR1 MDHEN, CDR2 SYDVKM.

This rearrangement joins TRBV6-6 to TRBJ1-2; D gene ambiguous. V shed 2 bases and J shed 0 bases, with 10 bases lying between them. Looked up from germline, CDR1 is MNHNY and CDR2 is SVGAGI (reference sequence). The CDR3 is made up of 15 amino acids. CDR3 in DNA: TGTGCCAGCAGTTACCTGGGAATTGCTAACTATGGCTACACCTTC. It specifies CASSYLGIANYGYTF.

V gene TRBV27 combines with J gene TRBJ2-2, with D uncertain. The CDR3 runs 14 residues. CDR1 MNHEY and CDR2 SMNVEV come from the germline V gene (reference sequence). V was pared by 4 bases and J by 4 bases, with 10 bases between. The CDR3 DNA reads TGTGCCAGCAGTTCGGACCTAGGCACCGGGGAGCTGTTTTTT. Protein product: CASSSDLGTGELFF.

This chain's CDR3 is CASSELSGHLFF. In DNA, the CDR3 is TGTGCCAGCAGTGAACTGTCGGGTCATCTGTTTTTT. The chain employs TRBV2 and TRBJ2-2; D gene uncertain. The CDR3 loop spans 12 amino acids. Germline V gene lookup returns CDR1 SNHLY and CDR2 FYNNEI. Trimming removed 2 bases from V and 14 bases from J, with 12 bases in between.

The rearrangement links TRBV5-4 to TRBJ2-5, with D unclear. This CDR3 spans 12 amino acids. V lost 4 bases, J lost 5 bases, and 9 bases lay in between. Germline CDR1 reads SGHNT; CDR2 reads YYREEE (reference sequence). The CDR3 loop reads CASSQALETQYF. The DNA for the CDR3 is TGTGCCAGCAGCCAGGCACTCGAGACCCAGTACTTC. Supplemented by reference TRBV5-4 and TRBJ2-5, the full variable domain reads ETGVTQSPTHLIKTRGQQVTLRCSSQSGHNTVSWYQQALGQGPQFIFQYYREEENGRGNFPPRFSGLQFPNYSSELNVNALELDDSALYLCASSQALETQYFGPGTRLLVL.

The rearrangement uses TRBV5-4 and TRBJ2-1; 11 positions match TRBD2. This CDR3 has 18 amino acids. Trimming cost V 3 bases and J 0 bases; bases outside gene matches: 8. Germline-derived CDR1 and CDR2 are SGHNT and YYREEE (reference sequence). DNA of the CDR3: TGTGCCAGCAGCTCCGGGACTAGCGGATATAGCTCCTACAATGAGCAGTTCTTC. Translation: CASSSGTSGYSSYNEQFF.